This T cell receptor (beta chain) was recovered during a study of patients and donors after allogeneic stem cell transplantation. This clonotype was observed a handful of times. The CDR3 has 10 amino acids. The V gene's germline CDR1 is DFQATT and CDR2 SNEGSKA (reference sequence). V lost 4 bases and J 7 bases, leaving 5 bases between the germline ends. From the RT-PCR reads, TCRdb called clonotypes with MiXCR, one entry per CDR3 protein. The profile covers about 200,000 distinct CDR3 sequences, with less than 45% appearing a single time and 30% to 35% taken by the ten largest. The sample was blood, either unsorted or a sorted T cell fraction (not recorded which). This clonotype was sampled from a human donor who was either an allogeneic HSCT recipient or a stem cell or donor lymphocyte infusion donor (not recorded which). It is not recorded whose cells these are; they may come from a transplant donor. The chain has TRBV20-1 and TRBJ2-1; D is undetermined. Here the CDR3 DNA reads TGCAGTGCTATCTCGAATGAGCAGTTCTTC. It translates to CSAISNEQFF.